Listed here are 2 T cell receptor beta chains from one sample, sequenced in a study of blood T cell repertoires in COVID-19. The data were produced by immunoSEQ multiplex PCR, yet TCRdb's version contains in-frame clones alone and is incomplete. Seen here are roughly 120,000 clones, over 65% observed once, and the top ten hold roughly 5.6%. The specimen sequenced was peripheral blood. The receptors were gathered from a man in his 70s with acute or convalescent COVID-19.

V is TRBV5-5 and J is TRBJ2-3; 8 bases fit TRBD1. CDR3 size: 17 residues. Trimming at V came to 1 base and at J to 4 bases, leaving 11 bases not matched to a gene. The germline gives CDR1 SGHKS, CDR2 YYEKEE (reference sequence). The CDR3 loop reads CASSLSTGGQFADTQYF. DNA of the CDR3: TGTGCCAGCAGCTTGTCAACAGGGGGACAGTTTGCAGATACGCAGTATTTT.

The V gene is TRBV6-5, the J gene TRBJ2-2; D gene uncertain. The V gene's germline CDR1 is MNHEY and CDR2 SVGAGI. V gave up 6 bases and J gave up 4 bases, with 9 bases separating them. The CDR3 sequence is 13 residues long. CDR3 bases: TGTGCCAGCAGGACACCTTCCACCGGGGAGCTGTTTTTT. Its protein product is CASRTPSTGELFF.